These T cell receptor beta chains were read from a single sample in a study of a mutant IDH1 vaccine in newly diagnosed glioma. TCRdb's copy holds only in-frame clones and misses some; the assay was immunoSEQ multiplex PCR. The data hold 52,000 or so clones, with 80% observed a single time. No antigens are known for them. The starting material was PBMCs, obtained from a glioma patient whose treatment included an IDH1 peptide vaccine. These receptors came from a man aged 35-49 years with glioma. CDR3s include the opening cysteine and the closing phenylalanine or tryptophan. A D gene is named only where the DNA matches it firmly. Where a row states a size, it is once, few, many or the class of an expanded clone; other rows omit it.

d_call	j_call	v_call	clone_size	cdr3_aa	cdr3_nt
TRBD1	TRBJ2-5	TRBV7-9	-	CASSSGQGETQYF	TGTGCCAGCAGCTCGGGACAGGGAGAGACCCAGTACTTC
TRBD2	TRBJ2-3	TRBV5-4	-	CASSLSSGSTDTQYF	TGTGCCAGCAGCTTGTCTAGCGGGTCCACAGATACGCAGTATTTT
-	TRBJ2-3	TRBV29-1	-	CSVDEDSFFSTDTQYF	TGCAGCGTTGATGAGGACAGTTTTTTTTCCACAGATACGCAGTATTTT
-	TRBJ2-7	TRBV5-1	-	CASSFGQGNDEQYF	TGCGCCAGCAGCTTCGGCCAGGGGAACGACGAGCAGTACTTC
-	TRBJ1-2	TRBV2	-	CAGGTGVNYGYTF	TGTGCCGGCGGGACGGGCGTTAACTATGGCTACACCTTC
TRBD2	TRBJ2-3	TRBV29-1	-	CSVVLAGGHSGTDTQYF	TGCAGCGTCGTACTAGCGGGGGGGCATAGCGGCACAGATACGCAGTATTTT
-	TRBJ1-1	TRBV7-9	-	CASSFGGSGTEAFF	TGTGCCAGCAGCTTTGGTGGGAGTGGCACTGAAGCTTTCTTT
-	TRBJ1-3	TRBV6-5	-	CASRAGNTIYF	TGTGCCAGCAGGGCGGGAAACACCATATATTTT
TRBD1	TRBJ1-3	TRBV6-1	few	CASVRQGAGNTIYF	TGTGCCAGCGTCAGACAGGGGGCAGGAAACACCATATATTTT
TRBD1	TRBJ2-5	TRBV5-1	-	CASSLGDRGLETQYF	TGCGCCAGCAGCTTGGGCGACAGGGGGCTGGAGACCCAGTACTTC
-	TRBJ1-3	TRBV5-6	-	CASRDGVAGTSGNTIYF	TGTGCCAGCAGGGACGGGGTGGCAGGGACGAGTGGAAACACCATATATTTT
TRBD1	TRBJ1-2	TRBV6-1	-	CASSALQGDGYTF	TGTGCCAGCAGTGCGTTACAGGGGGATGGCTACACCTTC
TRBD1	TRBJ1-2	TRBV30	-	CAWKTGSDYGYTF	TGTGCCTGGAAGACAGGGTCGGACTATGGCTACACCTTC
-	TRBJ2-5	TRBV14	once	CASSQDSDHATQYF	TGTGCCAGCAGCCAAGATTCGGATCATGCGACCCAGTACTTC
TRBD2	TRBJ2-5	TRBV4-2	-	CASSQGLAGGQETQYF	TGTGCCAGCAGCCAGGGACTAGCGGGGGGCCAAGAGACCCAGTACTTC
-	TRBJ2-3	TRBV5-1	-	CASSLEQEDTQYF	TGCGCCAGCAGCTTGGAACAGGAAGATACGCAGTATTTT
TRBD1	TRBJ1-1	TRBV10-1	-	CASSDPGGEAFF	TGCGCCAGCAGTGACCCAGGGGGCGAAGCTTTCTTT
-	TRBJ2-1	TRBV2	few	CASGGFGPRIRSDEQFF	TGTGCCAGCGGCGGTTTCGGCCCCCGAATTCGAAGCGATGAGCAGTTCTTC
-	TRBJ2-7	TRBV2	medium-sized	CASSENTGEQYF	TGTGCCAGCAGTGAAAACACAGGCGAGCAGTACTTC
-	TRBJ1-1	TRBV6-6	-	CASSYSPRTEAFF	TGTGCCAGCAGTTACAGCCCGAGAACTGAAGCTTTCTTT
TRBD1	TRBJ2-1	TRBV2	-	CATRLQGAYNEQFF	TGTGCCACACGTTTACAGGGGGCCTACAATGAGCAGTTCTTC
TRBD1	TRBJ1-5	TRBV7-2	-	CASSWTGYRNQPQHF	TGTGCCAGCAGCTGGACAGGGTATCGAAATCAGCCCCAGCATTTT
TRBD1	TRBJ1-1	TRBV30	-	CAWGGTGYDTEAFF	TGTGCCTGGGGGGGGACAGGGTATGACACTGAAGCTTTCTTT
-	TRBJ2-2	TRBV7-8	-	CASSSAGIGELFF	TGTGCCAGCAGCAGCGCAGGGATCGGGGAGCTGTTTTTT